This T cell receptor beta chain was sequenced in a study of T cells in Graves' hyperthyroidism and ophthalmopathy. Trimming took 5 bases from V and 6 from J, leaving 16 bases between them. This CDR3 has 15 residues. It was RNA transcripts that yielded the amplified TCR beta CDR3 regions. First-round RT-PCR of the TCR CDR3 relied on the HTBI primer set. TCRdb re-called the multiplex PCR reads with MiXCR, one entry per CDR3 protein. This sample has approximately 400,000 distinct CDR3 sequences, with 19% found just once. This clonotype appeared once. Diagnostic assessment was based on clinical symptoms, serum thyroxine and TRAb, thyroid ultrasound and orbital computed tomography.

Sequencing input: blood. The TCR sequence derives from a woman younger than 35 with Graves' hyperthyroidism. This sequence joins TRBV12-3 or TRBV12-4 and TRBJ2-2, with a weak D call TRBD1 (6 bases). The CDR3 protein is CASSIRNRDAGELFF. In nucleotides, the CDR3 is TGTGCCAGCAGTATCCGGAACAGGGATGCCGGGGAGCTGTTTTTT.